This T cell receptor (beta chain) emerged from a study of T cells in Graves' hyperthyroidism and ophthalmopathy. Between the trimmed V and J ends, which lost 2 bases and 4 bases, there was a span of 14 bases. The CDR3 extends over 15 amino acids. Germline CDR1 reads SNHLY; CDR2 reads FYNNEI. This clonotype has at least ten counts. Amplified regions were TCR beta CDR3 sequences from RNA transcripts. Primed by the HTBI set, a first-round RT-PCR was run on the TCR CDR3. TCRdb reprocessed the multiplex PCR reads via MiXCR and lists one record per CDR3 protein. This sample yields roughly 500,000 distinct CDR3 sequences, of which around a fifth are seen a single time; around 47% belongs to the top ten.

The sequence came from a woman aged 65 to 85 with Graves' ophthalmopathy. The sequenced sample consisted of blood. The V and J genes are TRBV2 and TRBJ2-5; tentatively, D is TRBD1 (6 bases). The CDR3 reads CASSESQGVGETQYF. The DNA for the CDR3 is TGTGCCAGCAGTGAATCACAGGGCGTGGGAGAGACCCAGTACTTC.